These T cell receptor beta chains were read from a single sample in a study of blood T cell repertoires in COVID-19. Only in-frame clones appear in the TCRdb table, and some are missing; sequencing was by immunoSEQ multiplex PCR. The data contain about 60,000 clones, almost 80% of them seen just once; the ten biggest clones take up roughly 13%. The sequenced material came from peripheral blood. The receptors come from a man aged 80 or over with acute or convalescent COVID-19. Each CDR3 is given with its conserved first and last residue. D genes are given only for firm matches. Rows give clone size only sometimes, using once, few, many, or a class for an expanded clone.

size,J,D,V,CDR3,DNA
.,TRBJ2-1,TRBD2,TRBV19,CASRGLAGQYNEQFF,TGTGCCAGTAGAGGGCTAGCGGGACAATACAATGAGCAGTTCTTC
.,TRBJ1-1,TRBD1,TRBV6-1,CASSEAGTGGGQAFF,TGTGCCAGCAGTGAAGCGGGGACAGGGGGGGGTCAAGCTTTCTTT
.,TRBJ2-2,TRBD1,TRBV10-2,CASSDRGLTIGELFF,TGCGCCAGCAGCGACAGGGGGCTTACGATCGGGGAGCTGTTTTTT
.,TRBJ1-5,TRBD1,TRBV2,CASSDTGTGGRQPQHF,TGTGCCAGCAGTGACACCGGGACAGGGGGTAGACAGCCCCAGCATTTT
.,TRBJ2-3,TRBD2,TRBV7-9,CASSSSGGIDTQYF,TGTGCCAGCAGCTCTAGCGGGGGGATAGATACGCAGTATTTT
.,TRBJ2-7,.,TRBV18,CASSPRSGEVYEQYF,TGTGCCAGCTCACCTCGATCGGGGGAGGTCTACGAGCAGTACTTC
.,TRBJ2-3,.,TRBV7-9,CASSLVFGTDTQYF,TGTGCCAGCAGCTTAGTCTTCGGCACAGATACGCAGTATTTT
.,TRBJ1-4,.,TRBV4-1,CASSQDGRSGEKLFF,TGCGCCAGCAGCCAAGATGGGAGGAGTGGAGAAAAACTGTTTTTT
.,TRBJ1-1,TRBD1,TRBV10-3,CAISEGQGTEAFF,TGTGCCATCAGTGAGGGACAGGGGACTGAAGCTTTCTTT
.,TRBJ1-1,.,TRBV27,CASSPVGVRPFF,TGTGCCAGCAGTCCGGTCGGGGTAAGGCCTTTCTTT
.,TRBJ1-4,.,TRBV9,CASSVGGGGGNEKLFF,TGTGCCAGCAGCGTAGGCGGCGGGGGAGGGAATGAAAAACTGTTTTTT
.,TRBJ1-1,.,TRBV25-1,CASSVAGGKTEAFF,TGTGCCAGCAGTGTTGCGGGGGGCAAAACTGAAGCTTTCTTT
.,TRBJ2-3,TRBD1,TRBV15,CATSRAKTGLAADTQYF,TGTGCCACCAGCAGAGCCAAGACAGGGCTTGCGGCAGATACGCAGTATTTT
.,TRBJ1-6,.,TRBV21-1,CASSTRPGQLHF,TGTGCCAGCAGCACAAGACCGGGACAACTCCACTTT
.,TRBJ1-2,.,TRBV27,CASRSPGQSSYGYTF,TGTGCCAGCAGGTCCCCGGGACAAAGTAGCTATGGCTACACCTTC
.,TRBJ2-1,.,TRBV5-4,CASSRGFQENEQFF,TGTGCCAGCAGCCGGGGATTCCAAGAGAATGAGCAGTTCTTC
.,TRBJ1-4,TRBD1,TRBV7-8,CASSQGGADPLFF,TGTGCCAGCAGCCAGGGGGGGGCAGATCCACTGTTTTTT
.,TRBJ1-2,TRBD1,TRBV5-6,CASSSDRVYYGYTF,TGTGCCAGCAGCTCGGACAGGGTTTACTATGGCTACACCTTC
.,TRBJ2-5,TRBD1,TRBV2,CASSAGTGEETQYF,TGTGCCAGCAGTGCCGGGACAGGGGAAGAGACCCAGTACTTC
.,TRBJ1-2,.,TRBV11-2,CASSRNRVGYTF,TGTGCCAGCAGTCGTAACAGGGTGGGCTACACCTTC
.,TRBJ1-5,TRBD1,TRBV9,CATPRPLGQVLESSNQPQHF,TGTGCCACCCCACGGCCCCTCGGACAGGTCCTCGAGTCTAGCAATCAGCCCCAGCATTTT
once,TRBJ1-1,.,TRBV6-5,CASSYSRGSGTEAFF,TGTGCCAGCAGTTACTCTCGGGGATCGGGCACTGAAGCTTTCTTT
.,TRBJ2-1,.,TRBV18,CASSLKTGSYNEQFF,TGTGCCAGCTCACTCAAGACAGGCTCCTACAATGAGCAGTTCTTC
once,TRBJ2-5,.,TRBV6-5,CASSYSAGKGETQYF,TGTGCCAGCAGTTACTCGGCAGGGAAGGGGGAGACCCAGTACTTC
.,TRBJ1-1,.,TRBV18,CASSARANTEAFF,TGTGCCAGCTCAGCCCGAGCGAACACTGAAGCTTTCTTT
.,TRBJ2-1,TRBD1,TRBV4-2,CASSQLGQYEQFF,TGTGCCAGCAGCCAACTGGGACAGTATGAGCAGTTCTTC
.,TRBJ2-3,.,TRBV28,CASTLGEDGTDTQYF,TGTGCCAGCACGTTGGGGGAGGACGGCACAGATACGCAGTATTTT
.,TRBJ1-2,.,TRBV28,CASTLEDQGSYGYTF,TGTGCCAGCACCTTGGAAGATCAGGGGTCCTATGGCTACACCTTC
.,TRBJ1-1,.,TRBV27,CASSKAGMNTEAFF,TGTGCCAGCAGTAAAGCGGGAATGAACACTGAAGCTTTCTTT
few,TRBJ2-1,.,TRBV4-2,CASSLRGGPPYNEQFF,TGTGCCAGCAGCCTTAGGGGGGGGCCCCCCTACAATGAGCAGTTCTTC
.,TRBJ2-5,TRBD2,TRBV15,CATRTSGGAGEETQYF,TGTGCCACTAGGACTAGCGGGGGGGCTGGGGAAGAGACCCAGTACTTC
.,TRBJ1-4,TRBD1,TRBV5-6,CASSFSDRGQNEKLFF,TGTGCCAGCAGCTTCTCGGACAGGGGGCAGAATGAAAAACTGTTTTTT
.,TRBJ1-1,TRBD1,TRBV6-5,CASGSGQLNTEAFF,TGTGCCAGCGGGTCGGGACAGCTGAACACTGAAGCTTTCTTT
.,TRBJ2-6,TRBD1,TRBV5-6,CASSLGDRGPGANVLTF,TGTGCCAGCAGCTTAGGGGACAGGGGCCCTGGGGCCAACGTCCTGACTTTC
.,TRBJ1-2,TRBD1,TRBV6-5,CASSQLDRVRGRYTF,TGTGCCAGCAGTCAACTCGACAGGGTGCGTGGGAGGTACACCTTC
.,TRBJ2-3,TRBD2,TRBV19,CASKVAGDTDTQYF,TGTGCCAGTAAGGTAGCGGGAGACACAGATACGCAGTATTTT
few,TRBJ2-6,.,TRBV5-6,CASSLRGDSRSGANVLTF,TGTGCCAGCAGCTTGCGCGGGGACAGTCGATCTGGGGCCAACGTCCTGACTTTC
.,TRBJ1-4,.,TRBV5-6,CASSLQFTKLFF,TGTGCCAGCAGCTTGCAGTTTACAAAACTGTTTTTT
.,TRBJ1-4,.,TRBV19,CASKPREANEKLFF,TGTGCCAGTAAGCCCAGGGAAGCTAATGAAAAACTGTTTTTT
.,TRBJ2-1,TRBD2,TRBV19,CASSIWGGGGASNEQFF,TGTGCCAGTAGTATATGGGGCGGCGGGGGGGCCTCCAATGAGCAGTTCTTC
.,TRBJ1-1,TRBD1,TRBV6-5,CASSDRGRTEAFF,TGTGCCAGCAGCGACAGGGGGCGTACTGAAGCTTTCTTT
.,TRBJ2-3,.,TRBV5-1,CASTLRSADTQYF,TGCGCCAGCACCCTGAGGTCCGCAGATACGCAGTATTTT
.,TRBJ1-1,TRBD1,TRBV19,CASSRTGMDGEAFF,TGTGCCAGTAGTCGGACAGGAATGGACGGTGAAGCTTTCTTT
.,TRBJ2-2,.,TRBV7-8,CASTHRKAGGPTSNTGELFF,TGTGCCAGCACCCATCGTAAGGCGGGCGGGCCAACTTCTAACACCGGGGAGCTGTTTTTT
.,TRBJ2-5,TRBD2,TRBV29-1,CSTSSGRPLETQYF,TGCAGCACGTCCAGCGGGAGGCCTTTAGAGACCCAGTACTTC
.,TRBJ1-3,.,TRBV18,CASSPPVGGIGNTIYF,TGTGCCAGCTCACCACCGGTCGGCGGGATAGGAAACACCATATATTTT
.,TRBJ2-2,TRBD2,TRBV7-8,CASRTTSGNTGELFF,TGTGCCAGCAGAACCACTAGCGGTAACACCGGGGAGCTGTTTTTT
once,TRBJ1-1,TRBD1,TRBV5-1,CASSLDSGGLAFF,TGCGCCAGCAGCTTGGACTCAGGGGGGTTAGCTTTCTTT
few,TRBJ1-1,.,TRBV2,CASSESAGEIGEAFF,TGTGCCAGCAGTGAAAGTGCAGGGGAAATTGGTGAAGCTTTCTTT
.,TRBJ1-2,.,TRBV10-3,CAISRGDDYGYTF,TGTGCCATCAGCAGGGGCGATGACTATGGCTACACCTTC
.,TRBJ2-2,TRBD2,TRBV24-1,CATSPWALAGPGTGELFF,TGTGCCACCAGTCCGTGGGCCCTAGCGGGACCGGGCACCGGGGAGCTGTTTTTT
.,TRBJ1-1,.,TRBV3-1/TRBV3-2,CASSLSSGQNTEAFF,TGTGCCAGCAGTCTCAGTTCGGGACAGAACACTGAAGCTTTCTTT
few,TRBJ2-7,TRBD2,TRBV5-1,CASSTRQGLAIYEQYF,TGCGCCAGCAGCACTCGGCAAGGACTAGCGATCTACGAGCAGTACTTC
.,TRBJ2-3,.,TRBV5-4,CASSSPNTDTQYF,TGTGCCAGCAGCTCCCCAAATACAGATACGCAGTATTTT
.,TRBJ2-4,TRBD1,TRBV3-1/TRBV3-2,CASSPKGQGGNIQYF,TGTGCCAGCAGCCCAAAGGGACAGGGTGGAAACATTCAGTACTTC